This entry is about one T cell receptor (beta chain). The data belong to a study of blood T cell repertoires in COVID-19. Assay: immunoSEQ multiplex PCR; the TCRdb copy retains only in-frame clones and omits some. The sample has nearly 350,000 clones; around 87% are singletons. Sequenced sample: peripheral blood. This receptor was identified in a woman between 50 and 59 years old with COVID-19, enrolled during active disease.

The CDR3 DNA is TGCGCCAGCGGGACTAGCGGGAGCGGGAGGGAGACCCAGTACTTC. Protein: CASGTSGSGRETQYF. The genes are TRBV5-1 and TRBJ2-5; 14 nucleotides line up with TRBD2. V dropped 7 bases and J dropped 5; count of bases not matched to a gene: 7. Per germline, CDR1 SGHRS and CDR2 YFSETQ. The CDR3 sequence is 15 residues long.